These T cell receptor beta chains were read from a single sample in a study of molecular identifiers for immune sequencing clone quantification. From the PCR reads, TCRdb called clonotypes with MiXCR, one entry per CDR3 protein. The table shows about 300,000 distinct CDR3 sequences, with about a fifth occurring only once. Sequencing used naive CD8+ T cells from blood, with Jurkat cell RNA spiked in. These receptors came from a human donor in good health. Some libraries in this study had Jurkat cell RNA spiked in. Both conserved end residues are part of each CDR3. D genes are given only for firm matches. The listing skips clone size in some rows; elsewhere it reads once, few, many or a size class.

size	V	J	length	D	CDR3	DNA
many	TRBV10-3	TRBJ2-7	13	.	CAISESTAYEQYF	TGTGCCATCAGTGAGTCGACGGCCTACGAGCAGTACTTC
few	TRBV7-9	TRBJ2-7	12	.	CASSQAGEEQYF	TGTGCCAGCAGCCAGGCAGGGGAAGAGCAGTACTTC
.	TRBV11-2	TRBJ2-3	13	.	CAGSLWVTDTQYF	TGTGCCGGCAGCTTATGGGTCACAGATACGCAGTATTTT
.	TRBV11-1	TRBJ2-2	17	.	CASRDPRQGGNTGELFF	TGTGCCAGCCGGGACCCCCGACAGGGAGGGAACACCGGGGAGCTGTTTTTT
.	TRBV27	TRBJ2-7	15	TRBD2	CASSLVAGGPNEQYF	TGTGCCAGCAGTTTGGTAGCGGGAGGCCCCAACGAGCAGTACTTC
many	TRBV27	TRBJ2-7	15	TRBD1	CASSEGDRDVYEQYF	TGTGCCAGCAGTGAGGGAGACAGGGACGTCTACGAGCAGTACTTC
.	TRBV12-3/TRBV12-4	TRBJ2-2	13	TRBD1	CASSYRGSGELFF	TGTGCCAGCAGTTACAGGGGCTCCGGGGAGCTGTTTTTT
.	TRBV4-1	TRBJ2-1	15	TRBD2	CASSQRAGGPNEQFF	TGCGCCAGCAGCCAAAGAGCGGGGGGGCCGAATGAGCAGTTCTTC
many	TRBV6-5	TRBJ1-1	13	.	CASRTGENTEAFF	TGTGCCAGCAGAACTGGGGAGAACACTGAAGCTTTCTTT
many	TRBV27	TRBJ2-7	12	.	CATGRGAREQYF	TGTGCCACCGGTCGGGGGGCGAGGGAGCAGTACTTC
once	TRBV7-9	TRBJ2-3	16	.	CASSLGLSVSTDTQYF	TGTGCCAGCAGCTTAGGACTATCCGTTAGCACAGATACGCAGTATTTT
.	TRBV10-3	TRBJ2-7	14	.	CAISDPGTQVEQYF	TGTGCCATCAGTGACCCCGGGACACAGGTCGAGCAGTACTTC
.	TRBV9	TRBJ2-3	15	.	CASSALPSSTDTQYF	TGTGCCAGCAGCGCCCTGCCTTCTAGCACAGATACGCAGTATTTT
.	TRBV3-1	TRBJ1-5	15	TRBD1	CASSQDRANNQPQHF	TGTGCCAGCAGCCAGGACAGGGCCAACAATCAGCCCCAGCATTTT
many	TRBV5-6	TRBJ2-1	12	.	CASSYGTGKQFF	TGTGCCAGCAGCTACGGAACAGGGAAGCAGTTCTTC
.	TRBV19	TRBJ2-7	14	TRBD2	CASGPSGGDYEQYF	TGTGCCAGTGGTCCTAGCGGGGGGGATTACGAGCAGTACTTC
few	TRBV7-9	TRBJ1-2	13	.	CASSLEGHYGYSF	TGTGCCAGCAGCTTAGAGGGGCACTATGGCTACAGCTTC